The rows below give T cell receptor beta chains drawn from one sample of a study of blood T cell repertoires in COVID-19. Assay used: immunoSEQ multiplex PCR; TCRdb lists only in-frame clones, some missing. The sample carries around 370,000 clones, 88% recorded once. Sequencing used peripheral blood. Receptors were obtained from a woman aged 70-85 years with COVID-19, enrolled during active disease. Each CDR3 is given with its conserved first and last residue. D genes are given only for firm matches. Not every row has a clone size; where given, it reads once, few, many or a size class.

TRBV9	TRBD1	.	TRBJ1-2	CASSVGGTGSYGYTF	TGTGCCAGCAGCGTAGGGGGGACAGGGTCGTATGGCTACACCTTC
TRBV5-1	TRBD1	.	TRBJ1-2	CASSLAGPTGGLGYTF	TGCGCCAGCAGCTTGGCCGGGCCAACAGGGGGCTTGGGCTACACCTTC
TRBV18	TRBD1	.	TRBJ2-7	CASSAGQGGEQYF	TGTGCCAGCTCTGCCGGACAGGGCGGTGAGCAGTACTTC
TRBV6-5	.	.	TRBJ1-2	CASSLRGANYGYTF	TGTGCCAGCAGTCTCCGCGGGGCGAACTATGGCTACACCTTC
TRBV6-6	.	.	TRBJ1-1	CASSYVRDTEAFF	TGTGCCAGCAGTTACGTGCGAGACACTGAAGCTTTCTTT
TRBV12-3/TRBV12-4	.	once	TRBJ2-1	CASSSVYNEQFF	TGTGCCAGCAGTTCCGTTTACAATGAGCAGTTCTTC
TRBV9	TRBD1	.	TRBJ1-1	CASSPGGTGISTEAFF	TGTGCCAGCAGCCCAGGGGGGACAGGGATTAGCACTGAAGCTTTCTTT
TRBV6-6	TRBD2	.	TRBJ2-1	CASRLIAGGYNEQFF	TGTGCCAGCAGACTTATAGCGGGGGGTTACAATGAGCAGTTCTTC
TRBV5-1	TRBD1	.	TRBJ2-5	CASSSISGGEETQYF	TGCGCCAGCAGCTCAATCTCAGGGGGCGAGGAGACCCAGTACTTC
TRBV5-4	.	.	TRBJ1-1	CASSVRTANTEAFF	TGTGCCAGCAGCGTAAGGACAGCGAACACTGAAGCTTTCTTT
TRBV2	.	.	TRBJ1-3	CASSLERSGNTIYF	TGTGCCAGCAGTCTGGAGCGTTCGGGAAACACCATATATTTT
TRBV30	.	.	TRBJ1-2	CAWSVGQGGHGYTF	TGTGCCTGGAGTGTAGGGCAGGGTGGCCACGGCTACACCTTC
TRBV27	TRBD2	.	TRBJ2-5	CASSLLAGGPETQYF	TGTGCCAGCAGTTTATTGGCGGGAGGCCCTGAGACCCAGTACTTC
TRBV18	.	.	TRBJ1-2	CASSPLKSYGYTF	TGTGCCAGCTCACCACTCAAGAGCTATGGCTACACCTTC
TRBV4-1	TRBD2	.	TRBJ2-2	CASSPSGGAPGGAGELFF	TGCGCCAGCAGCCCTAGCGGGGGGGCCCCCGGGGGAGCCGGGGAGCTGTTTTTT
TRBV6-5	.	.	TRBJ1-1	CASSPSEGSEAFF	TGTGCCAGCAGTCCTTCGGAGGGCAGTGAAGCTTTCTTT
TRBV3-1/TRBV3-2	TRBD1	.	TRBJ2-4	CASSQGQGMHIQYF	TGTGCCAGCAGCCAAGGACAGGGGATGCACATTCAGTACTTC
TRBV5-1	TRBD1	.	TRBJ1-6	CASSPGGAGNSPLHF	TGCGCCAGCAGCCCAGGGGGCGCGGGTAATTCACCCCTCCACTTT
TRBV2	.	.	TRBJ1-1	CASIREGMNTEAFF	TGTGCCAGCATTCGAGAGGGCATGAACACTGAAGCTTTCTTT
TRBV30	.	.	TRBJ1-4	CAWRRRLATNEKLFF	TGTGCCTGGAGGCGGAGACTTGCAACTAATGAAAAACTGTTTTTT
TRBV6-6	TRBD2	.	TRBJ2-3	CASSPGTSGGPMGTDTQYF	TGTGCCAGCAGTCCCGGGACTAGCGGGGGGCCAATGGGAACAGATACGCAGTATTTT
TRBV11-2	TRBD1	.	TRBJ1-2	CASSPDRDNGYTF	TGTGCCAGCAGTCCAGACAGGGATAATGGCTACACCTTC
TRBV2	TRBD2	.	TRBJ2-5	CASTTGLAGDQETQYF	TGTGCCAGCACCACGGGACTAGCGGGGGACCAAGAGACCCAGTACTTC
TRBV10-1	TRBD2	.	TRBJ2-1	CASSGGLAGDNEQFF	TGCGCCAGCAGTGGGGGGCTAGCGGGGGACAATGAGCAGTTCTTC
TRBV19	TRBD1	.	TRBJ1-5	CASSVDRGDQPQHF	TGTGCCAGTAGTGTGGACAGGGGAGATCAGCCCCAGCATTTT
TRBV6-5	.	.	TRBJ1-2	CASISTAWNYGYTF	TGTGCCAGCATAAGTACAGCCTGGAACTATGGCTACACCTTC
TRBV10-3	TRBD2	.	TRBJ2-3	CAISVAGGMQDTQYF	TGTGCCATCAGTGTAGCGGGGGGGATGCAAGATACGCAGTATTTT
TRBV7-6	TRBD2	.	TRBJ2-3	CASSPWTSGGSTDTQYF	TGTGCCAGCAGCCCTTGGACTAGCGGGGGGTCCACAGATACGCAGTATTTT
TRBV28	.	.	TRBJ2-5	CASSSGQETQYF	TGTGCCAGCAGTAGCGGACAAGAGACCCAGTACTTC
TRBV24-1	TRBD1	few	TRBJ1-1	CATRDRGLAEAFF	TGTGCCACCAGGGACAGGGGTCTTGCGGAAGCTTTCTTT
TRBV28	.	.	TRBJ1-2	CASSSPRDRANYGYTF	TGTGCCAGCAGTTCCCCGCGGGACCGAGCTAACTATGGCTACACCTTC
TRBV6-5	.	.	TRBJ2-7	CASSLFYEQYF	TGTGCCAGCAGCCTCTTTTACGAGCAGTACTTC
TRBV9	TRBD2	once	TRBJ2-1	CASSVGAGGFNEQFF	TGTGCCAGCAGCGTAGGAGCGGGGGGGTTCAATGAGCAGTTCTTC
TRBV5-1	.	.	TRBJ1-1	CASGDSSAHPGAFF	TGCGCCAGCGGGGACTCCAGTGCCCACCCTGGCGCTTTCTTT
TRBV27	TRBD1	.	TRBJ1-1	CASSATGQANTEAFF	TGTGCCAGCAGTGCCACTGGACAGGCGAACACTGAAGCTTTCTTT
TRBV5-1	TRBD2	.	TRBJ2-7	CASSSTSGGANEQYF	TGCGCCAGCAGCTCTACTAGCGGGGGGGCAAACGAGCAGTACTTC
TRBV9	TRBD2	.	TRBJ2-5	CASSVDGTSEETQYF	TGTGCCAGCAGCGTAGATGGGACTAGCGAGGAGACCCAGTACTTC
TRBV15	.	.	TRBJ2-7	CATSRDTGWDEQYF	TGTGCCACCAGCAGAGATACGGGTTGGGACGAGCAGTACTTC
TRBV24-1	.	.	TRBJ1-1	CATSDSRERTEAFF	TGTGCCACCAGTGATTCCCGTGAGAGGACTGAAGCTTTCTTT
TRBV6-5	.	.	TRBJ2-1	CASIPSSYNEQFF	TGTGCCAGCATCCCGAGCTCCTACAATGAGCAGTTCTTC
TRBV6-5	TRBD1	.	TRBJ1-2	CASSFGQGWGYTF	TGTGCCAGCAGCTTCGGACAGGGATGGGGCTACACCTTC
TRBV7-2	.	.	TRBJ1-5	CASSLGGRNQPQHF	TGTGCCAGCAGCTTAGGTGGGAGAAATCAGCCCCAGCATTTT
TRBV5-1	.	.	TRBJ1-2	CASSLLSTLYGYTF	TGCGCCAGCAGCTTGTTATCCACCCTATATGGCTACACCTTC
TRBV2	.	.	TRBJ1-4	CASSESGGKAEKLFF	TGTGCCAGCAGTGAGAGCGGCGGGAAGGCTGAAAAACTGTTTTTT
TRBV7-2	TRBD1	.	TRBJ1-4	CASSRDRQNEKLFF	TGTGCCAGCAGCCGGGACAGGCAGAATGAAAAACTGTTTTTT
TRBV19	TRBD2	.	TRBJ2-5	CASSERLADGETQYF	TGTGCCAGTAGTGAGCGACTAGCGGACGGGGAGACCCAGTACTTC
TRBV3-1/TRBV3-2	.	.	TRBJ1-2	CASSQDLYGGDYGYTF	TGTGCCAGCAGCCAAGATTTGTATGGAGGGGACTATGGCTACACCTTC
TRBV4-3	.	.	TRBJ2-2	CASSQSRGARNGELFF	TGCGCCAGCAGCCAGTCCCGGGGGGCGCGAAACGGGGAGCTGTTTTTT
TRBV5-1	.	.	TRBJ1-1	CASSRQTNTEAFF	TGCGCCAGCAGCCGACAAACGAACACTGAAGCTTTCTTT
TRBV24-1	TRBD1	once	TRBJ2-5	CATSDPGQGRETQYF	TGTGCCACCAGTGATCCTGGACAGGGGAGGGAGACCCAGTACTTC
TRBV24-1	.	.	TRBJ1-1	CATSDWEGTEAFF	TGTGCCACCAGTGATTGGGAGGGAACTGAAGCTTTCTTT
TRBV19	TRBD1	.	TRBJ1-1	CASSIVGTGGAEAFF	TGTGCCAGTAGTATAGTTGGGACAGGGGGGGCTGAAGCTTTCTTT
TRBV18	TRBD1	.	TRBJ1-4	CASSHRGLGEKLFF	TGTGCCAGCTCTCACAGGGGGCTAGGTGAAAAACTGTTTTTT
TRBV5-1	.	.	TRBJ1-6	CASSLAAGSSYNSPLHF	TGCGCCAGCAGCTTGGCGGCAGGAAGCTCCTATAATTCACCCCTCCACTTT
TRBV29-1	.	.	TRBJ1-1	CSVGLEGKAFF	TGCAGCGTTGGACTAGAGGGGAAAGCTTTCTTT
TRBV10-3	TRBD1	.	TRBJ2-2	CAISDSGQGSPGELFF	TGTGCCATCAGTGATTCGGGACAGGGGTCCCCCGGGGAGCTGTTTTTT